These 30 T cell receptor beta chains came from one sample sequenced in a study of cytomegalovirus exposure and HLA in healthy donors. PCR used 60 Vbeta primers and 13 Jbeta primers. Assay used: immunoSEQ multiplex PCR; TCRdb lists only in-frame clones, some missing. The table includes around 45,000 clones, 45% to 60% detected once. Material for sequencing was PBMCs. Receptor source: a man between 60 and 75 years old in good health and CMV-seronegative.

The chain has TRBV4-2 and TRBJ1-4; 9 bases map to TRBD1. The V gene's germline CDR1 is LGHNA and CDR2 YNFKEQ. CDR3 length: 16 amino acids. V dropped 0 bases and J dropped 10; count of bases not matched to a gene: 9. The CDR3 loop is CASSQDWGQGGGKLFF. The CDR3 bases are TGTGCCAGCAGCCAAGATTGGGGACAGGGAGGCGGAAAACTGTTTTTT.

This clone was found a few times. This rearrangement joins TRBV30 to TRBJ1-5; possible D gene TRBD1, 6 bases. CDR1 is GTSNPN and CDR2 is SVGIG in the germline V gene (reference sequence). Trimming pared 3 bases from V and 6 bases from J, leaving 21 bases between. The CDR3 loop spans 16 amino acids. CDR3 amino acids: CAWSSRDTWGSQPQHF. Here the CDR3 DNA reads TGTGCCTGGAGCTCCCGGGACACTTGGGGTAGTCAGCCCCAGCATTTT.

The V call is TRBV6-5, the J call TRBJ2-7, with 10 bases that match TRBD1. Germline V gives CDR1 MNHEY, CDR2 SVGAGI. V lost 0 bases and J lost 4; bases outside the gene matches: 3. CDR3 length: 15 amino acids. CDR3 coding DNA: TGTGCCAGCAGTTACTCCGGGACAGGGGAGTACGAGCAGTACTTC. Translation gives CASSYSGTGEYEQYF.

By share, this clone counts as medium-sized. The chain joins TRBV7-8 to TRBJ2-7; no definite D call. CDR3 length: 14 residues. Trimming cost V 1 base and J 0 bases, with 7 bases left between them. Germline V gene data show CDR1 as SGHVS and CDR2 as FQNEAQ. CDR3 sequence: CASSLGALSYEQYF. The CDR3 DNA follows: TGTGCCAGCAGCTTAGGGGCACTCTCCTACGAGCAGTACTTC.

The chain combines TRBV7-6 with TRBJ2-5; a weak D match, TRBD2 (5 bases). The V end was cut by 1 base, the J end by 4 bases, with 13 bases between. Germline V CDR1 and CDR2: SGHVS, FNYEAQ. This CDR3 region has 15 residues. The CDR3 protein is CASSLEMAAGETQYF. The DNA of the CDR3 is TGTGCCAGCAGCTTAGAGATGGCTGCGGGAGAGACCCAGTACTTC.

The rearrangement uses TRBV4-2 and TRBJ2-6; perhaps TRBD2 as D (7 bases). V lost 1 base and J 3 bases, leaving 10 bases between the germline ends. Germline CDR1 LGHNA, CDR2 YNFKEQ. The CDR3 totals 16 residues. The CDR3 loop is CASSQAGGLGANVLTF. CDR3 sequence (DNA): TGTGCCAGCAGCCAAGCCGGGGGGCTTGGGGCCAACGTCCTGACTTTC.

This clone came up a few times. V and J are TRBV15 and TRBJ2-1; unclear D gene. Trimming removed 2 bases at V and 2 bases at J, with 19 bases between. The CDR3 covers 18 residues. Germline V gene sequence: CDR1 LNHNV, CDR2 YYDKDF (reference sequence). The CDR3 loop reads CATSRSFAASWTYNEQFF. CDR3 DNA sequence: TGTGCCACCAGCAGATCCTTTGCGGCATCTTGGACCTACAATGAGCAGTTCTTC.

The V gene is TRBV7-9, the J gene TRBJ1-1; D gene uncertain. Per the germline V gene, CDR1 is SEHNR and CDR2 is FQNEAQ (reference sequence). The V end was cut by 5 bases, the J end by 4 bases, with 8 bases between. The CDR3 has 12 residues. The CDR3 is CASSEGTTEAFF. CDR3 in DNA: TGTGCCAGCAGCGAGGGAACCACTGAAGCTTTCTTT.

The chain combines TRBV5-4 with TRBJ1-4; 7 bases are shared with TRBD1. Germline values: CDR1 SGHNT, CDR2 YYREEE (reference sequence). V shed 4 bases, J shed 7 bases, and the junction held 10 bases outside the gene matches. This CDR3 has 15 residues. In nucleotides, the CDR3 is TGTGCCAGCAGCGTGGGTTTGGGGACAGTTGAAAAACTGTTTTTT. It translates to CASSVGLGTVEKLFF.

The table lists this clone with a few counts. The gene calls are TRBV6-5 and TRBJ2-3, with 8 nucleotides matching TRBD2. Per the germline V gene, CDR1 is MNHEY and CDR2 is SVGAGI. V was clipped by 10 bases and J by 0 bases; unmatched bases: 6. The CDR3 consists of 14 residues. This CDR3 reads CATLPSGSTDTQYF. The CDR3, as DNA: TGTGCCACCCTACCTAGCGGGAGCACAGATACGCAGTATTTT.

The gene calls are TRBV29-1 and TRBJ2-7, with TRBD2 matching over 8 bases. This CDR3 region has 13 residues. Germline assignment: CDR1 SQVTM and CDR2 ANQGSEA. V was pared by 5 bases and J by 3 bases, with 6 bases of the junction left unmatched. The CDR3 DNA sequence: TGCAGCGTTTCCAGGACTAGCAACTACGAGCAGTACTTC. Translation gives CSVSRTSNYEQYF.

This clone was seen more than once but under ten times. V usage is TRBV30 and J usage is TRBJ1-1; no firm D call. Germline V CDR1 and CDR2: GTSNPN, SVGIG (reference sequence). V was clipped by 0 bases and J by 5 bases, with 10 bases between them. The CDR3 consists of 13 residues. The DNA of the CDR3 is TGTGCCTGGAGTGTACGAGGGAGGACTGAAGCTTTCTTT. It yields the protein CAWSVRGRTEAFF. Combining the CDR3 with reference TRBV30 and TRBJ1-1 gives the whole variable domain SQTIHQWPATLVQPVGSPLSLECTVEGTSNPNLYWYRQAAGRGLQLLFYSVGIGQISSEVPQNLSASRPQDRQFILSSKKLLLSDSGFYLCAWSVRGRTEAFFGQGTRLTVV.

This chain joins TRBV11-3 and TRBJ2-7, with D maybe TRBD2 (7 bases). Trimming removed 5 bases from V and 6 bases from J, with 17 bases in between. Germline values: CDR1 SGHNT, CDR2 YENEEA. The CDR3 runs to 14 residues. CDR3 region: CASSRGGGRPEQYF. The DNA for the CDR3 is TGTGCCAGCAGCCGGGGCGGGGGCCGCCCCGAGCAGTACTTC.

The gene calls are TRBV25-1 and TRBJ2-3; 7 bases are shared with TRBD2. The germline gives CDR1 MGHDK, CDR2 SYGVNS. Trimming removed 0 bases from V and 2 bases from J; junction bases left unmatched: 2. This CDR3 spans 15 amino acids. CDR3 loop: CASSEYRGVTDTQYF. The CDR3 bases are TGTGCCAGCAGTGAATATCGGGGGGTCACAGATACGCAGTATTTT.

The V and J genes are TRBV6-5 and TRBJ1-1, with D maybe TRBD1 (5 bases). V was pared by 6 bases and J by 6 bases, with 17 bases between. The germline CDR1 and CDR2 sequences are MNHEY and SVGAGI. The CDR3 runs 14 residues. CDR3 sequence reads: CASRNRIQVAEAFF. The CDR3 coding sequence is TGTGCCAGCAGGAACAGGATACAGGTCGCTGAAGCTTTCTTT.

This clone has more than one count but fewer than ten. The chain uses TRBV5-1 and TRBJ2-3; 8 nucleotides align to TRBD2. Germline-derived CDR1 and CDR2 are SGHRS and YFSETQ. V lost 3 bases and J lost 2; bases outside the gene matches: 5. This CDR3 has 15 residues. CDR3 sequence: CASSSGLANTDTQYF. The DNA of the CDR3 is TGCGCCAGCAGCTCCGGACTAGCCAACACAGATACGCAGTATTTT.

This clone was counted a few times. The chain couples TRBV11-2 to TRBJ2-7; D unresolved. Trimming took off 4 bases at V and 4 bases at J, with 11 bases between the two ends. Germline values: CDR1 SGHAT, CDR2 FQNNGV. CDR3 size: 13 residues. CDR3 loop: CASSSLTGYEQYF. The CDR3 nucleotides read TGTGCCAGCAGCTCCCTAACCGGGTACGAGCAGTACTTC.

This rearrangement joins TRBV5-4 to TRBJ1-2; TRBD1 matches at 9 bases. Germline V lookup: CDR1 SGHNT, CDR2 YYREEE (reference sequence). The trim removed 3 bases at V and 6 bases at J, leaving 6 bases unmatched. The CDR3 has 14 residues. The CDR3 here is CASSWGQGGHGYTF. CDR3 nucleotide sequence: TGTGCCAGCAGCTGGGGACAGGGAGGCCATGGCTACACCTTC.

V and J are TRBV29-1 and TRBJ1-5; D gene uncertain. CDR1 and CDR2 (germline): SQVTM, ANQGSEA. The CDR3 has 14 amino acids. V lost 2 bases, J lost 2 bases, and 10 bases lay in between. The CDR3 loop reads CSVETGLGNQPQHF. CDR3 in DNA: TGCAGCGTTGAAACGGGTTTGGGCAATCAGCCCCAGCATTTT.

This clone was counted at least ten times. The V call is TRBV14, the J call TRBJ1-1; D might be TRBD1 (5 bases). The CDR3 consists of 15 residues. Germline CDR1 SGHDN, CDR2 FVKESK. V gave up 7 bases and J gave up 2 bases, with 17 bases separating them. The CDR3 is CASTTSGGANTEAFF. The CDR3 DNA reads TGTGCCAGCACCACGTCGGGAGGGGCTAACACTGAAGCTTTCTTT.

This rearrangement joins TRBV11-2 to TRBJ2-7; 7 bases are shared with TRBD2. CDR3 length equals 16 residues. The V segment lost 0 bases and the J segment 3 bases; nucleotides outside the gene matches: 8. The germline CDR1 and CDR2 sequences are SGHAT and FQNNGV. This chain's CDR3 is CASSLEGRVGGYEQYF. DNA for the CDR3: TGTGCCAGCAGCTTAGAGGGGAGGGTCGGGGGCTACGAGCAGTACTTC.

The gene calls are TRBV7-2 and TRBJ2-5; TRBD2 agrees at 10 bases. The junction had 12 bases not matched to a gene; V was cut back by 6 bases and J by 5 bases. Germline V gives CDR1 SGHTA, CDR2 FQGNSA. The CDR3 length is 16 residues. Here the CDR3 DNA reads TGTGCCAGCAGGGATGAAACTAGCGGGATTCGGGAGACCCAGTACTTC. This translates into CASRDETSGIRETQYF.

In this sample, this clone turned up a few times. The rearrangement links TRBV7-2 to TRBJ2-1, with TRBD1 matching 8 bases. Germline V gives CDR1 SGHTA, CDR2 FQGNSA. There are 14 residues in the CDR3. Trimming cost V 1 base and J 12 bases; bases outside gene matches: 8. CDR3 residues: CASSLVENRGWQFF. CDR3 coding DNA: TGTGCCAGCAGCTTAGTAGAGAACAGGGGGTGGCAGTTCTTC.

The rearrangement uses TRBV5-6 and TRBJ1-2; 10 bases are a match to TRBD1. In germline, CDR1 is SGHDT, CDR2 YYEEEE. The CDR3 length is 15 residues. With V trimmed by 3 bases and J by 4 bases, 6 bases remained unmatched. The CDR3 DNA follows: TGTGCCAGCAGCTCGACAGGGGGCGAGGTCTATGGCTACACCTTC. Protein: CASSSTGGEVYGYTF. The variable domain in full, with the rest retrieved from reference TRBV5-6 and TRBJ1-2, is DAGVTQSPTHLIKTRGQQVTLRCSPKSGHDTVSWYQQALGQGPQFIFQYYEEEERQRGNFPDRFSGHQFPNYSSELNVNALLLGDSALYLCASSSTGGEVYGYTFGSGTRLTVV.

The CDR3: CASSLDQEGTQYF. CDR3 bases: TGTGCCAGCAGCTTAGATCAGGAGGGTACGCAGTATTTT. This chain joins TRBV11-3 and TRBJ2-3; maybe TRBD2 (6 bases). V was trimmed by 0 bases and J by 8 bases, leaving 9 bases between them. Germline V gene lookup returns CDR1 SGHNT and CDR2 YENEEA. This CDR3 is 13 amino acids long.

This clone has more than one count but fewer than ten. CDR3 residues: CASSQGPGLGEQYF. Here the CDR3 DNA reads TGCGCCAGCAGCCAAGGGCCGGGACTAGGGGAGCAGTACTTC. V gene TRBV4-1 combines with J gene TRBJ2-7; 8 bases match TRBD2. The V gene end was trimmed by 1 base and the J gene end by 7 bases; junction bases not matched to a gene: 6. The CDR3 contains 14 residues. Germline V gene data show CDR1 as MGHRA and CDR2 as YSYEKL.

The genes are TRBV5-6 and TRBJ1-2; 7 positions match TRBD1. The J segment lost 4 bases and the V segment lost 4 bases, leaving 10 bases of the junction unmatched. The CDR3 length is 15 residues. Germline V CDR1 and CDR2: SGHDT, YYEEEE. In DNA form, the CDR3 reads TGTGCCAGCAGCCTCGACAGGCCAGGGGGCTATGGCTACACCTTC. Its translation: CASSLDRPGGYGYTF. Complete variable domain (other parts from reference TRBV5-6 and TRBJ1-2): DAGVTQSPTHLIKTRGQQVTLRCSPKSGHDTVSWYQQALGQGPQFIFQYYEEEERQRGNFPDRFSGHQFPNYSSELNVNALLLGDSALYLCASSLDRPGGYGYTFGSGTRLTVV.

This clone was counted between two and nine times. J is TRBJ2-5 and V is TRBV5-4, with D maybe TRBD1 (6 bases). The CDR3 has 14 amino acids. V was shortened by 2 bases and J by 2 bases, with 10 bases between the two germline ends. Per the germline V gene, CDR1 is SGHNT and CDR2 is YYREEE (reference sequence). Written as DNA, the CDR3 is TGTGCCAGCAGCTTAGGGACAAGTCAAGAGACCCAGTACTTC. Translation: CASSLGTSQETQYF.

The rearrangement joins TRBV5-1 to TRBJ2-4, with D unclear. The germline V gene encodes CDR1 SGHRS and CDR2 YFSETQ. Trimming cost V 0 bases and J 3 bases, with 7 bases left between them. The CDR3 loop spans 14 amino acids. The CDR3 sequence is CASSLAQSKNIQYF. As DNA, the CDR3 is TGCGCCAGCAGCTTGGCACAGAGCAAAAACATTCAGTACTTC.

The chain couples TRBV7-9 to TRBJ1-4, with 7 bases identical to TRBD1. The J segment lost 5 bases and the V segment lost 5 bases, leaving 5 bases of the junction unmatched. The CDR3 length is 14 residues. Germline V gives CDR1 SEHNR, CDR2 FQNEAQ (reference sequence). The CDR3, as DNA: TGTGCCAGCAGCCGGGACAGAGTGAATGAAAAACTGTTTTTT. It codes for CASSRDRVNEKLFF.